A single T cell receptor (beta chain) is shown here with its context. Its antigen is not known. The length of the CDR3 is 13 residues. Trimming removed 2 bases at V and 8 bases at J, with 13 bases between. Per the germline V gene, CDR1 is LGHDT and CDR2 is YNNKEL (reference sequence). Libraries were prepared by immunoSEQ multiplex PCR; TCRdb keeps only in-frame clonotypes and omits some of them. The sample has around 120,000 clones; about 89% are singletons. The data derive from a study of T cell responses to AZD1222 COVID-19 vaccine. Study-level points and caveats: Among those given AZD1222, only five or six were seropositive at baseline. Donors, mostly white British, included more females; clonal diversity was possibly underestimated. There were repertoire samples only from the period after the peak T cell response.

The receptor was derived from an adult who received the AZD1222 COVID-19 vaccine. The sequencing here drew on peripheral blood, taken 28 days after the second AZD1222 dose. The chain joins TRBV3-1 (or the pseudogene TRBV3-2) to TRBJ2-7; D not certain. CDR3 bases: TGTGCCAGCAGCCAAAGCATCGACGGTCAGCAGTACTTC. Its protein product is CASSQSIDGQQYF.